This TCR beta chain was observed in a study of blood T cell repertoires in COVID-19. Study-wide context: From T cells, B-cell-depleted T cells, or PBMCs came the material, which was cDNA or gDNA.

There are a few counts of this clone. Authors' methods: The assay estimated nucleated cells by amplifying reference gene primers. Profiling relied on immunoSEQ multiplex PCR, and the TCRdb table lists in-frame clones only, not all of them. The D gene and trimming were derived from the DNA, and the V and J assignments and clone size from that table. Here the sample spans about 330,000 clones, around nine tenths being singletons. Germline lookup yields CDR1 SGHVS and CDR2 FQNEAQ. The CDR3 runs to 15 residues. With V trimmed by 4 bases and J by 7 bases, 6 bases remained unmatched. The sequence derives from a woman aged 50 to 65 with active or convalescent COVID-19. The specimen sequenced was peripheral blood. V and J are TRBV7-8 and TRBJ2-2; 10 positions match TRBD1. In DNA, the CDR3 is TGTGCCAGCAGCTCCCGGGACAGGGGTAGCGGGGAGCTGTTTTTT. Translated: CASSSRDRGSGELFF.